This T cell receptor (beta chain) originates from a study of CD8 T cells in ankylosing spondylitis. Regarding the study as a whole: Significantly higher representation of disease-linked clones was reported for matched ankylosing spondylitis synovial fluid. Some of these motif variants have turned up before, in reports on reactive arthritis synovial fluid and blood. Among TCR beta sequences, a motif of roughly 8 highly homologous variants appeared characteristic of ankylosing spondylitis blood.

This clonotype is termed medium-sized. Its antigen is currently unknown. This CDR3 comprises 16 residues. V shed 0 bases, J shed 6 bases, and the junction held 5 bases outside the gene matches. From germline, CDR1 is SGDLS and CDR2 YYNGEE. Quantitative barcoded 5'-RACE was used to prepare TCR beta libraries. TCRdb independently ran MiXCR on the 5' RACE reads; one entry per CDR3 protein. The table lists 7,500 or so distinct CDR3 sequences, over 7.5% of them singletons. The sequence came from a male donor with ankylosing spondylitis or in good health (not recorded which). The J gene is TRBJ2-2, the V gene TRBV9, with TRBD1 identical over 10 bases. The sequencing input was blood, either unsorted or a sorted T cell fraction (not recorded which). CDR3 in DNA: TGTGCCAGCAGCGTAGAGGACGGGACAGGGGCCGGGGAGCTGTTTTTT. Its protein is CASSVEDGTGAGELFF.